Listed here are 8 T cell receptor beta chains from one sample, sequenced in a study of beta chain features in type 1 diabetes. cDNA synthesis used the whole RNA isolate, giving expressed TCRB sequences. The table came from immunoSEQ multiplex PCR; TCRdb's copy has only in-frame clones and leaves some out. The sample yields about 340,000 clones, around 8% seen once. Sequencing input: central memory CD4+ T cells from blood. The receptors were sampled from a woman younger than 35 in good health.

This rearrangement joins TRBV9 to TRBJ1-1; TRBD1 matches 7 bases. Looked up from germline, CDR1 is SGDLS and CDR2 is YYNGEE. With 3 bases clipped from V and 4 bases from J, the junction kept 6 bases outside the gene matches. This CDR3 spans 14 amino acids. DNA for the CDR3: TGTGCCAGCAGCGACAGGGGATTCGGCACTGAAGCTTTCTTT. Residues: CASSDRGFGTEAFF.

This clone came up a few times. CDR3: CASSQLRGAGGNEKLFF. For the CDR3, the DNA is TGTGCCAGCAGCCAATTGAGAGGCGCCGGTGGTAATGAAAAACTGTTTTTT. The chain uses TRBV14 and TRBJ1-4, with D unresolved. V dropped 2 bases and J dropped 4 bases, with 17 bases sitting between them. This CDR3 has 17 residues. Germline assignment: CDR1 SGHDN and CDR2 FVKESK.

A few counts support this clone. The chain combines TRBV4-2 with TRBJ2-7; 10 bases align to TRBD1. The CDR3 contains 16 residues. From germline, CDR1 is LGHNA and CDR2 YNFKEQ. Germline trimming cut 2 bases from V and 2 bases from J; bases unmatched to any gene: 6. The CDR3 protein is CASSQKPGQGTYEQYF. The CDR3 DNA reads TGTGCCAGCAGCCAAAAGCCGGGACAGGGGACCTACGAGCAGTACTTC.

There are a few counts of this clone. This chain's CDR3 is CASSQEWRGLTDTQYF. The CDR3 region has the DNA TGCGCCAGCAGCCAAGAGTGGCGCGGGCTCACAGATACGCAGTATTTT. The gene calls are TRBV4-3 and TRBJ2-3; tentatively, D is TRBD2 (5 bases). The length of the CDR3 is 16 residues. V was cut by 0 bases and J by 2 bases, with 12 bases left in between. Germline values: CDR1 LGHNA, CDR2 YSLEER.

This clone showed up many times. The rearrangement links TRBV7-9 to TRBJ2-7; TRBD1 agrees at 7 bases. Per germline, CDR1 SEHNR and CDR2 FQNEAQ (reference sequence). The length of the CDR3 is 12 residues. J gave up 12 bases and V 1 base, and 6 bases lay outside the gene matches. CDR3 protein: CASSLDDRAGYF. In nucleotides, the CDR3 is TGTGCCAGCAGCTTAGACGACAGGGCGGGGTACTTC.

This clone was detected only a few times. This sequence joins TRBV5-4 and TRBJ2-5; 7 bases map to TRBD2. Germline CDR1 reads SGHNT; CDR2 reads YYREEE (reference sequence). With 1 base clipped from V and 2 bases from J, the junction kept 2 bases outside the gene matches. This CDR3 is built from 14 residues. CDR3: CASSLPSGQETQYF. The CDR3 DNA sequence: TGTGCCAGCAGCTTGCCTAGCGGACAAGAGACCCAGTACTTC.

The chain joins TRBV27 to TRBJ1-2, with D possibly matching TRBD1 (6 bases). Germline V gives CDR1 MNHEY, CDR2 SMNVEV (reference sequence). V dropped 3 bases and J dropped 1 base, with 15 bases sitting between them. The CDR3 is 16 amino acids. The DNA for the CDR3 is TGTGCCAGCAGTTTTCTCCGGGACACCAATAACTATGGCTACACCTTC. The encoded protein is CASSFLRDTNNYGYTF.

V gene TRBV25-1 combines with J gene TRBJ2-7; tentatively, D is TRBD1 (6 bases). The CDR3 is 15 amino acids. Germline lookup yields CDR1 MGHDK and CDR2 SYGVNS. V was clipped by 0 bases and J by 2 bases, with 11 bases between them. CDR3 in DNA: TGTGCCAGCAGTGAATACGGGCAGGGGACCTACGAGCAGTACTTC. Its translation is CASSEYGQGTYEQYF.